Listed below are T cell receptor beta chains from one sample, sequenced in a study of PD-1 blockade in mismatch repair-deficient tumors. Repertoires were generated with immunoSEQ multiplex PCR, while TCRdb's copy carries only in-frame clones and drops some. The sample has some 100,000 clones, 65% to 85% seen once; the top ten hold 6.3%. The specimen comprised peripheral blood, sampled roughly 36 weeks after starting pembrolizumab. These receptors were collected from an adult with mismatch repair-deficient cancer. CDR3s leave out the opening cysteine and the closing phenylalanine or tryptophan. Clone size is stated in some rows and not others, as once, few, many or a class when expanded.

>TRBV19|TRBJ2-7|NA
ASSSRTDTYEQY
>TRBV29-1|TRBJ2-1|NA
SVEETQMGNEQF
>TRBV29-1|TRBJ2-1|NA
SSRGLFNHEQF
>TRBV21-1|TRBJ2-7|few
ASSKVLRAGGPYEQY
>TRBV9|TRBJ2-5|once
ASSVAGDGWETQY
>TRBV10-3|TRBJ1-1|NA
AISEDRGRTEAF
>TRBV30|TRBJ1-1|NA
ASKPGRRGTEAF
>TRBV4-3|TRBJ1-2|once
ASSQEGYGYT
>TRBV10-3|TRBJ2-5|once
AISEAGASQETQY
>TRBV4-3|TRBJ2-7|NA
ASSQVTGGPHEQY
>TRBV15|TRBJ2-7|NA
ATPWQQRGYEQY
>TRBV5-4|TRBJ2-3|once
ASSQGGDSSPTDTQY
>TRBV6-5|TRBJ1-5|NA
ASRQADNQPQH
>TRBV27|TRBJ2-3|NA
ASSFLSGWLDTQY
>TRBV7-2|TRBJ1-2|once
ASRDGTGGGYT
>TRBV2|TRBJ2-7|NA
ASSEGHPLTYEQY
>TRBV11-2|TRBJ2-7|NA
ASSWGGEQY
>TRBV4-3|TRBJ1-2|few
ASSQHAMGGYT
>TRBV9|TRBJ2-1|NA
ASSVAGVSLNEQF
>TRBV6-1|TRBJ2-7|NA
ATQGAFSYEQY
>TRBV19|TRBJ2-5|NA
ASSGRPPQETQY
>TRBV19|TRBJ2-7|NA
ASSILAVEQY
>TRBV13|TRBJ1-4|NA
ASSSNRVSNEKLF
>TRBV9|TRBJ2-7|NA
ASSVGPSYEQY
>TRBV5-6|TRBJ2-7|NA
ASSLLYPGLVTYEQY
>TRBV7-9|TRBJ2-7|NA
ASSFKSSYEQY
>TRBV10-3|TRBJ1-3|NA
AISESPGGNTIY
>TRBV11-2|TRBJ1-1|NA
ASSLVQGTEAF
>TRBV5-1|TRBJ2-7|NA
ASSLAVAYEQY
>TRBV5-1|TRBJ2-7|NA
ASSFRGGSSYEQY
>TRBV27|TRBJ2-2|once
ASRTDGTNTGELF
>TRBV27|TRBJ1-1|NA
ASSTRQGGTEAF
>TRBV4-2|TRBJ2-7|NA
ASSQDGGRAGEQY
>TRBV9|TRBJ1-1|NA
ASSAGTGGTEAF
>TRBV27|TRBJ1-5|NA
ASRTENQPQH
>TRBV9|TRBJ2-1|NA
ASSRRAGRDNEQF
>TRBV21-1|TRBJ1-1|NA
ASSKGPTGDTEAF
>TRBV5-1|TRBJ2-3|NA
ASSLRGVERDTQY
>TRBV7-9|TRBJ2-5|few
ASSLAAGILETQY
>TRBV7-4|TRBJ2-1|NA
ASSLTRPSGSGTYNEQF
>TRBV5-1|TRBJ2-5|NA
ASSRSGQETQY
>TRBV5-8|TRBJ1-5|NA
ASSLAYGGNQPQH